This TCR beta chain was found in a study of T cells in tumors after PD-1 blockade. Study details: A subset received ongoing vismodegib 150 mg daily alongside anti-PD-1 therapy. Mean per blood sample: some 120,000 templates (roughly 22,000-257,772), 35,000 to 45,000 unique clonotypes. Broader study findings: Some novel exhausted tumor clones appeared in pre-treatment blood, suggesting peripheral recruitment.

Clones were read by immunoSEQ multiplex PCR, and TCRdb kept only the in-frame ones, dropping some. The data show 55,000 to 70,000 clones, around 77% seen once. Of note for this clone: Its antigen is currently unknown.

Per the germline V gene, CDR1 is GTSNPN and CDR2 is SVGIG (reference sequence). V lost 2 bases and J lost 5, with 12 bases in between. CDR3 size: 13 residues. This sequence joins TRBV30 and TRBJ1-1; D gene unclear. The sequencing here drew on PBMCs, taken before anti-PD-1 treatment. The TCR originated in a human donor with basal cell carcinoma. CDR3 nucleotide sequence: TGTGCCTGGAGTCGGAAGGGAGGGACTGAAGCTTTCTTT. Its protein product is CAWSRKGGTEAFF.